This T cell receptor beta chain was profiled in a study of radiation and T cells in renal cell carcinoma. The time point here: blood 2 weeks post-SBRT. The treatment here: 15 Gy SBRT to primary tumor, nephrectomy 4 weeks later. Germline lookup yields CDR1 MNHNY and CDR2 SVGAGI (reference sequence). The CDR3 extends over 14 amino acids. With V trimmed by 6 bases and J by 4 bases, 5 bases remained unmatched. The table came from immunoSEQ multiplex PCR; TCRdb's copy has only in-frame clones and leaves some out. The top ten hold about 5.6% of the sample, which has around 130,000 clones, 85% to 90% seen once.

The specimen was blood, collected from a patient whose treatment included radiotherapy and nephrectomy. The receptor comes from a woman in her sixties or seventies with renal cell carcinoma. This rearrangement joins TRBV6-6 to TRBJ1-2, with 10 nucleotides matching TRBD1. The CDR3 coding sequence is TGTGCCAGCAGGTGGACAGGGGGAACCTATGGCTACACCTTC. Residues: CASRWTGGTYGYTF.